Listed here are 16 T cell receptor beta chains from one sample, sequenced in a study of CD4 and CD8 cells across lung adenocarcinoma regions. TCRdb re-analysed the PCR reads in MiXCR, keeping a single row per CDR3 protein. The sample has about 7,300 distinct CDR3 sequences; over 40% are singletons. The sequenced sample consisted of CD8+ T cells from the center of a lung tumor. The origin of the receptors is a male donor with lung adenocarcinoma. The CD4 and CD8 labels of this study may be unreliable.

This clonotype was seen repeatedly, ten times or more. The CDR3 spells CASRRPRAVYNEQFF. In DNA form, the CDR3 reads TGTGCCAGCAGACGCCCAAGGGCCGTCTACAATGAGCAGTTCTTC. The V and J genes are TRBV27 and TRBJ2-1; D not resolved. The CDR3 is 15 residues long. The germline CDR1 and CDR2 sequences are MNHEY and SMNVEV (reference sequence). Deletions cut 6 bases from V and 3 bases from J, with 15 bases between.

This clonotype was picked up many times. A much larger clone is a single base away; this may be a read error. For the CDR3, the DNA is TGTGCCAGCAGTTTAAACAGGGGGGTAAGAGAGACCCAGTTCTTC. Residues: CASSLNRGVRETQFF. The genes are TRBV27 and TRBJ2-1; 8 positions match TRBD1. The germline CDR1 and CDR2 sequences are MNHEY and SMNVEV (reference sequence). This CDR3 is 15 amino acids long. With V trimmed by 2 bases and J by 13 bases, 13 bases remained unmatched.

The rearrangement links TRBV27 to TRBJ2-5; D is undetermined. The J call is doubtful: the DNA matches TRBJ2-7 better. This CDR3 has 13 residues. Germline V gives CDR1 MNHEY, CDR2 SMNVEV (reference sequence). The CDR3 bases are TGTGCCAGCAGTTTCCACGGTGGTGGCGAGCAGTACTTC. Translated, it gives CASSFHGGGEQYF.

V is TRBV6-1 and J is TRBJ2-6, with 7 bases lining up with TRBD2. Matching the DNA end better, TRBJ2-1 makes the J call doubtful. Germline V lookup: CDR1 MNHNS, CDR2 SASEGT. CDR3 length: 14 amino acids. This CDR3 reads CASSVWEGNDEQFF. The CDR3 DNA reads TGTGCCAGCAGTGTGTGGGAGGGCAACGATGAGCAGTTCTTC.

The chain has TRBV4-1 and TRBJ2-3; TRBD2 aligns across 7 bases. There are 15 residues in the CDR3. In germline, CDR1 is MGHRA, CDR2 YSYEKL. J lost 3 bases, V lost 4 bases, and 7 bases had no gene match. CDR3 amino acids: CASSRAARGTDTQYF. CDR3 nucleotide sequence: TGCGCCAGCAGCCGGGCAGCGCGGGGGACAGATACGCAGTATTTT.

This clonotype has just one count. The CDR3 spells CASSRRNTEAFF. The DNA of the CDR3 is TGTGCCAGCAGCCGCAGGAACACTGAAGCTTTCTTT. The genes are TRBV6-1 and TRBJ1-1; D is undetermined. The length of the CDR3 is 12 residues. Germline CDR1 reads MNHNS; CDR2 reads SASEGT. The V end lost 6 bases, the J end lost 1 base, and 6 bases lay between the germline ends.

The chain is built from TRBV4-1 and TRBJ2-5; D ambiguous. The J call may not be correct, given that the DNA end is closer to TRBJ2-7. This CDR3 region has 15 residues. CDR1 is MGHRA and CDR2 is YSYEKL in the germline V gene. DNA of the CDR3: TGCGCCAGCACCCCCCGACAAACTTACGGAGACGAGCAGTACTTC. This translates into CASTPRQTYGDEQYF.

There are many counts of this clonotype. The rearrangement uses TRBV6-1 and TRBJ2-5; D gene unclear. Matching the DNA end better, TRBJ2-7 makes the J call doubtful. This CDR3 has 13 residues. Germline lookup yields CDR1 MNHNS and CDR2 SASEGT. The CDR3 spells CASSVKGSYEQYF. In nucleotides, the CDR3 is TGTGCCAGCAGTGTAAAGGGTTCCTACGAGCAGTACTTC.

This clonotype has ten or more counts. The rearrangement links TRBV3-1 to TRBJ2-5; tentatively, D is TRBD1 or TRBD2 (5 bases each). V lost 4 bases to trimming and J lost 9 bases, with 24 bases between them. Germline V CDR1 and CDR2: LGHDT, YNNKEL (reference sequence). The CDR3 is 16 amino acids. The DNA for the CDR3 is TGTGCCAGCAGCCTAAGTTACCGGGACCCCCCCAGGGCCCAGTACTTC. Protein sequence: CASSLSYRDPPRAQYF.

J is TRBJ2-1 and V is TRBV6-5; 8 positions agree with TRBD2. Germline CDR1 MNHEY, CDR2 SVGAGI. V lost 6 bases to trimming and J lost 10 bases; unmatched junction nucleotides: 20. This CDR3 has 17 amino acids. The CDR3 is CASRLTPRAGESYEQFF. The CDR3 DNA is TGTGCCAGCAGGTTAACCCCAAGAGCGGGAGAATCGTACGAGCAGTTCTTC.

CDR3 sequence reads: CASSQGLAGSSETQYF. The CDR3 DNA is TGTGCCAGCAGCCAAGGACTAGCGGGTAGTTCGGAGACCCAGTACTTC. The genes are TRBV3-1 and TRBJ2-1, with 10 bases lining up with TRBD2. The end of the DNA is better explained by TRBJ2-5, so the J call may be wrong. CDR1 is LGHDT, CDR2 YNNKEL, per germline (reference sequence). CDR3 length: 16 amino acids.

This chain links TRBV6-5 with TRBJ2-1; no clear D. The J call is doubtful: the DNA matches TRBJ2-5 better. Germline CDR1 reads MNHEY; CDR2 reads SVGAGI. The CDR3 is 13 residues long. DNA for the CDR3: TGTGCCAGCAGTTCCGGGTCCTGGGAGACCCAGTACTTC. It codes for CASSSGSWETQYF.

This clonotype has ten or more counts. The rearrangement links TRBV6-1 to TRBJ2-1; 10 bases align to TRBD2. Losses at the gene ends were 6 bases for V and 1 base for J; bases not matched to a gene: 12. This CDR3 spans 18 amino acids. Germline V CDR1 and CDR2: MNHNS, SASEGT. CDR3 sequence: CASRLGASGRYSYNEQFF. CDR3 sequence (DNA): TGTGCCAGCAGACTGGGGGCTAGCGGGAGATATTCCTACAATGAGCAGTTCTTC.

This clonotype was detected many times. The chain is built from TRBV9 and TRBJ2-3; 9 bases fit TRBD1. With V trimmed by 6 bases and J by 5 bases, 4 bases remained unmatched. Per germline, CDR1 SGDLS and CDR2 YYNGEE. The CDR3 sequence is 13 residues long. This chain's CDR3 is CASNGQGLDTQYF. CDR3 sequence (DNA): TGTGCCAGCAACGGACAGGGGTTAGATACGCAGTATTTT.

A note on this clonotype: The germline gene is not matched at one end of the junction; a read error may be the cause. The chain combines TRBV6-4 with TRBJ2-3; D call uncertain. Germline CDR1 and CDR2: MRHNA and SNTAGT. The CDR3 runs to 13 residues. The CDR3 bases are TGTGCCAGCAGTGACCGGGTCCAAGATACGCAGTATTTC. It encodes CASSDRVQDTQYF.

This clonotype was detected many times. It is unclear where the CDR3 begins or ends on the DNA, so no DNA is shown, and the CDR3 is as TCRdb lists it. The J gene is TRBJ2-5, the V gene TRBV5-6; TRBD1, the table's D call, lacks a check against the DNA. The CDR3 is 14 residues long, counting both termini. CDR1 and CDR2 from the germline V gene are SGHDT and YYEEEE. The CDR3: CASSFLWGGETQYF.